This TCR beta chain was sequenced for a study of pediatric ulcerative colitis. Trimming removed 2 bases from V and 8 bases from J, with 13 bases in between. CDR1 SEHNR and CDR2 FQNEAQ come from the germline V gene (reference sequence). The CDR3 sequence is 14 residues long. Up to 500,000 reads were sequenced per sample. The table came from immunoSEQ multiplex PCR; TCRdb's copy has only in-frame clones and leaves some out. The sample consists of about 64,000 clones, about 80% of them appearing once. The J gene is TRBJ2-1, the V gene TRBV7-9, with TRBD2 as a possible D gene (7 bases). Source material: blood. This receptor was obtained from a boy aged 10-17 years with moderate ulcerative colitis. The CDR3 DNA reads as TGTGCCAGCAGCTTAAATCAGGGGAGGGATGAGCAGTTCTTC. Its protein product is CASSLNQGRDEQFF.